Following are 16 T cell receptor beta chains from one sample sequenced in a study of post-analysis software for immune sequencing data. These receptors' targets are unknown. General observations from the study: In patients, TRBV5-6, TRBV5-1 and TRBV20-1 belonged to five TRBV segments found more frequently than in controls.

Unique-molecular-identifier-tagged TCR beta cDNA libraries were used. Via MiXCR, TCRdb re-called the PCR reads, giving one row per CDR3 protein. The sample has 400,000 to 500,000 distinct CDR3 sequences; approximately 37% are singletons. Sequenced input: blood. Receptors were obtained from a girl between 2 and 10 years old with multiple sclerosis.

CDR3 coding DNA: TGTGCCAGCAGTCCCGGGTCAGGGTCCGACTACGAGCAGTACTTC. This translates into CASSPGSGSDYEQYF. The V call is TRBV28, the J call TRBJ2-7, with a possible D match to TRBD1 (5 bases). V lost 5 bases, J lost 3 bases, and 17 bases lay in between. CDR3 length equals 15 residues. Germline V gene data show CDR1 as MDHEN and CDR2 as SYDVKM.

The chain is built from TRBV6-2 or TRBV6-3 and TRBJ2-7, with 10 positions matching TRBD2. CDR1 and CDR2 from the germline V gene are MNHEY and SVGEGT. The CDR3 covers 17 residues. V gave up 5 bases and J gave up 5 bases; unmatched junction bases: 15. The CDR3 nucleotides are TGTGCCAGCAGTCCGTCCTGGAGCGGGAGGGCCGTCAACGAGCAGTACTTC. It is translated as CASSPSWSGRAVNEQYF.

Only one count was recorded for this clonotype. At one boundary the junction diverges from the germline segment, which might be a read error. The chain recombines TRBV5-1 with TRBJ1-2; maybe TRBD1 (5 bases). This CDR3 has 14 residues. CDR1 is SGHRS and CDR2 is YFSETQ in the germline V gene. The CDR3 DNA follows: TGCGCCAGCAGCTCCGGGACGGAGAACTATAGCTACACCTTC. This sequence encodes CASSSGTENYSYTF.

This chain connects TRBV5-1 to TRBJ1-1, with TRBD1 matching 8 bases. In germline, CDR1 is SGHRS, CDR2 YFSETQ. The V segment lost 2 bases and the J segment 8 bases; nucleotides outside the gene matches: 2. This CDR3 region has 12 residues. The CDR3 nucleotides read TGCGCCAGCAGCTTCAGGGGGCCAGAAGCTTTCTTT. Protein: CASSFRGPEAFF. The full variable domain, completed using reference TRBV5-1 and TRBJ1-1, is KAGVTQTPRYLIKTRGQQVTLSCSPISGHRSVSWYQQTPGQGLQFLFEYFSETQRNKGNFPGRFSGRQFSNSRSEMNVSTLELGDSALYLCASSFRGPEAFFGQGTRLTVV.

The J gene is TRBJ2-1, the V gene TRBV28; D call uncertain. Germline CDR1 is MDHEN and CDR2 is SYDVKM. V dropped 3 bases and J dropped 6 bases, with 6 bases sitting between them. The CDR3 is made up of 12 amino acids. The DNA of the CDR3 is TGTGCCAGCAGTTTTTTCGGCAATGAGCAGTTCTTC. Translating gives CASSFFGNEQFF.

The chain recombines TRBV7-2 with TRBJ1-1, with D unclear. V lost 1 base and J lost 5, with 5 bases in between. This CDR3 has 12 residues. In germline, CDR1 is SGHTA, CDR2 FQGNSA. For the CDR3, the DNA is TGTGCCAGCAGCTTAGATTGGACTGAAGCTTTCTTT. Amino acids: CASSLDWTEAFF.

The CDR3 is CASSLAGQGSSGYTF. CDR3 in DNA: TGTGCCAGCAGCTTAGCGGGACAGGGAAGTAGTGGCTACACCTTC. The chain couples TRBV7-9 to TRBJ1-2; 9 nucleotides agree with TRBD1. The V and J ends lost 0 bases and 7 bases, in that order; junction bases with no gene match: 6. CDR1 SEHNR and CDR2 FQNEAQ come from the germline V gene (reference sequence). The CDR3 spans 15 residues.

V and J are TRBV25-1 and TRBJ2-3, with TRBD2 matching 9 bases. The length of the CDR3 is 17 residues. CDR1 and CDR2 from the germline V gene are MGHDK and SYGVNS. V was pared by 1 base and J by 5 bases, with 10 bases of the junction left unmatched. This CDR3 reads CASSELRAGGPRDTQYF. CDR3 coding DNA: TGTGCCAGCAGTGAATTAAGGGCGGGGGGGCCCAGAGATACGCAGTATTTT. Combining the CDR3 with reference TRBV25-1 and TRBJ2-3 gives the whole variable domain EADIYQTPRYLVIGTGKKITLECSQTMGHDKMYWYQQDPGMELHLIHYSYGVNSTEKGDLSSESTVSRIRTEHFPLTLESARPSHTSQYLCASSELRAGGPRDTQYFGPGTRLTVL.

The chain carries TRBV12-3 or TRBV12-4 and TRBJ2-1; 7 positions match TRBD2. V was clipped by 6 bases and J by 4 bases; unmatched bases: 9. CDR3 length equals 15 residues. The CDR3, as DNA: TGTGCCAGCAGGAAGACTAGCATCGTATACAATGAGCAGTTCTTC. Its protein product is CASRKTSIVYNEQFF.

The rearrangement joins TRBV25-1 to TRBJ2-5, with D perhaps given as TRBD1 or TRBD2 (6 bases each). Judging by the DNA end, TRBJ2-7 fits better; the J call may be wrong. The CDR3 contains 12 residues. Germline values: CDR1 MGHDK, CDR2 SYGVNS. The CDR3 nucleotides are TGTGCCAGCAGTGAAGGGGGGCTCGAGCAGTACTTC. This sequence encodes CASSEGGLEQYF.

Only a few counts were recorded for this clonotype. The rearrangement links TRBV5-5 to TRBJ2-4, with 7 nucleotides matching TRBD1. Germline V CDR1 and CDR2: SGHKS, YYEKEE (reference sequence). Unmatched junction bases numbered 4, after V lost 4 bases and J lost 6 bases. The CDR3 has 13 amino acids. CDR3 in amino acids: CASSLQGRNIQYF. CDR3 in DNA: TGTGCCAGCAGCCTACAGGGGAGAAACATTCAGTACTTC. The variable domain in full, completed from reference TRBV5-5 and TRBJ2-4, reads DAGVTQSPTHLIKTRGQQVTLRCSPISGHKSVSWYQQVLGQGPQFIFQYYEKEERGRGNFPDRFSARQFPNYSSELNVNALLLGDSALYLCASSLQGRNIQYFGAGTRLSVL.

This rearrangement joins TRBV6-2 or TRBV6-3 to TRBJ2-1, with TRBD1 matching 8 bases. The V gene's germline CDR1 is MNHEY and CDR2 SVGEGT. V lost 5 bases, J lost 2 bases, and 2 bases stayed unmatched. The CDR3 extends over 14 amino acids. The CDR3 is CASSPQGAYNEQFF. In DNA form, the CDR3 reads TGTGCCAGCAGTCCACAGGGGGCCTACAATGAGCAGTTCTTC.

V gene TRBV10-3 combines with J gene TRBJ1-2; the match to TRBD1 covers 7 bases. The CDR3 consists of 15 residues. V shed 2 bases and J 4 bases; nucleotides not matched to a gene: 7. Germline assignment: CDR1 ENHRY and CDR2 SYGVKD. CDR3 residues: CAISEPDRDSYGYTF. The CDR3 coding sequence is TGTGCCATCAGTGAGCCGGACCGGGACAGCTATGGCTACACCTTC.

The chain is built from TRBV7-9 and TRBJ2-1; the D gene could be TRBD1 or TRBD2 (5 bases each). CDR1 and CDR2 from the germline V gene are SEHNR and FQNEAQ (reference sequence). This CDR3 is built from 13 residues. Trimming took 3 bases from V and 5 from J, leaving 8 bases between them. CDR3 region: CASSFGTHNEQFF. The CDR3 DNA follows: TGTGCCAGCAGCTTTGGGACCCACAATGAGCAGTTCTTC.

This clonotype was counted between two and nine times. The chain has TRBV7-7 and TRBJ2-5; D not certain. The length of the CDR3 is 14 residues. The germline V gene has CDR1 SSHAT and CDR2 FNYEAQ (reference sequence). Trimming took off 3 bases at V and 3 bases at J, with 11 bases between the two ends. CDR3 nucleotides: TGTGCCAGCAGCTTGCACCCCACAGAAGAGACCCAGTACTTC. This sequence encodes CASSLHPTEETQYF.

CDR3 sequence (DNA): TGTGCCAGCAGCCAAGATGGGGAAGGGATACAAGCGAGCTTCAATGAAAAACTGTTTTTT. Amino acid sequence: CASSQDGEGIQASFNEKLFF. The rearrangement joins TRBV4-2 to TRBJ1-4, with D unclear. Trimming removed 0 bases from V and 5 bases from J, with 25 bases in between. CDR3 length: 20 amino acids. Germline V gene lookup returns CDR1 LGHNA and CDR2 YNFKEQ.